The clone carrying this TCR beta chain was seen a handful of times. CDR1 SGHRS and CDR2 YFSETQ come from the germline V gene. There are 15 residues in the CDR3. J was trimmed by 3 bases and V by 0 bases; bases with no gene match: 3. The entry originates in a study of blood T cell repertoires in COVID-19. The wider study: Samples of COVID-19 (acute and convalescent) were obtained from the United States, Italy and Spain. Sources were T cells, B-cell-depleted T cells, or PBMCs; the material itself was cDNA or gDNA.

In the source study's methods: Researchers report that nucleated cell counts were estimated from reference gene primer amplification. The data were produced by immunoSEQ multiplex PCR, yet TCRdb's version contains in-frame clones alone and is incomplete. The D gene and trimming were derived from the DNA, and the V and J assignments and clone size from that table. The data contain 200,000 to 300,000 clones, about 83% of them singletons. Sequencing used peripheral blood. The rearrangement links TRBV5-1 to TRBJ2-7; 10 bases agree with TRBD1. This TCR was sampled from a woman in her 40s who had recovered from COVID-19. In nucleotides, the CDR3 is TGCGCCAGCAGCTTGGCCGGGACAGGGGTCTACGAGCAGTACTTC. Protein: CASSLAGTGVYEQYF. The variable domain in full, completed from reference TRBV5-1 and TRBJ2-7, reads KAGVTQTPRYLIKTRGQQVTLSCSPISGHRSVSWYQQTPGQGLQFLFEYFSETQRNKGNFPGRFSGRQFSNSRSEMNVSTLELGDSALYLCASSLAGTGVYEQYFGPGTRLTVT.